This TCR beta chain was identified in a study of cytomegalovirus exposure and HLA in healthy donors. To note about this clone: Its specificity is unknown.

The PCR ran on 60 Vbeta and 13 Jbeta primers. The assay was immunoSEQ multiplex PCR, and TCRdb's table has in-frame clones only and misses some. The sample holds about 150,000 clones, roughly 79% seen once. Regarding the study as a whole: Common viral pathogens (according to a later analysis) appeared linked to several of the most significant clusters.

V was trimmed by 2 bases and J by 2 bases, leaving 15 bases between them. Germline CDR1 is MNHNS and CDR2 is SASEGT. The CDR3 has 17 residues. Sequences were obtained from PBMCs. This TCR was recovered from a male donor in good health and CMV-seronegative. The V gene is TRBV6-1, the J gene TRBJ2-2; D remains ambiguous. The CDR3 DNA sequence: TGTGCCAGCAGTGAAAAGGTTGGGCTACTCAACACCGGGGAGCTGTTTTTT. This gives the protein CASSEKVGLLNTGELFF.